This is a list of T cell receptor beta chains from one sample in a study of T cell repertoires in cytomegalovirus infection. In TCRdb, the reads were re-called with MiXCR into one record per CDR3 protein. The sample includes around 570,000 distinct CDR3 sequences, under 45% of them seen just once. These TCRs are of unknown antigen specificity. This material consisted of cultured PBMCs, taken from culture after CMV antigen stimulation. All receptors derive from a human donor in good health (CMV status not recorded). Some clones in this sample may be carry-over from other donors' samples. CDR3s include the opening cysteine and the closing phenylalanine or tryptophan. Each record gives: D gene, J gene, V gene, clone size, CDR3 protein, CDR3 DNA. The D gene is left open where the match is weak. Expanded clones get a size class; other rows say once, few or many, or leave the size out.

TRBD2	TRBJ2-2	TRBV7-9	NA	CASSREVTGELFF	TGTGCCAGCAGCCGGGAGGTCACCGGGGAGCTGTTTTTT
NA	TRBJ1-4	TRBV4-1	NA	CASSQDLLATNEKLFF	TGCGCCAGCAGCCAAGATCTATTAGCAACTAATGAAAAACTGTTTTTT
NA	TRBJ1-6	TRBV7-2	few	CASSFPYATLHF	TGTGCCAGCAGCTTCCCGTATGCTACCCTCCACTTT
NA	TRBJ1-4	TRBV19	NA	CASSRPGGLGKLFF	TGTGCCAGTAGTCGTCCTGGAGGCCTGGGGAAACTGTTTTTT
NA	TRBJ2-1	TRBV6-2/TRBV6-3	NA	CASRREAGDEQFF	TGTGCCAGCCGGAGGGAGGCAGGGGATGAGCAGTTCTTC
TRBD1	TRBJ1-5	TRBV18	NA	CASSPLYAGGNQPQHF	TGTGCCAGCTCACCACTGTATGCAGGGGGAAATCAGCCCCAGCATTTT
NA	TRBJ2-5	TRBV7-4	once	CASSFVGRRLETQYF	TGTGCCAGCAGCTTCGTTGGGCGGCGTCTGGAGACCCAGTACTTC
NA	TRBJ2-1	TRBV7-2	NA	CASSLAGKGLLPAFNYNEQFF	TGTGCCAGCAGCTTAGCGGGGAAGGGCCTTTTGCCCGCATTTAACTACAATGAGCAGTTCTTC
NA	TRBJ1-1	TRBV11-2	NA	CASSQPLTEAFF	TGTGCCAGCAGCCAACCACTAACTGAAGCTTTCTTT
TRBD1	TRBJ2-4	TRBV7-9	few	CASSLKTGGIAKNIQYF	TGTGCCAGCAGCTTAAAAACAGGGGGCATCGCCAAAAACATTCAGTACTTC
TRBD1	TRBJ2-7	TRBV19	NA	CASSWTGAREQYF	TGTGCCAGCTCCTGGACAGGGGCGCGCGAGCAGTACTTC
NA	TRBJ1-5	TRBV27	NA	CASSLYGPNQPQHF	TGTGCCAGCAGTTTATACGGCCCGAATCAGCCCCAGCATTTT
TRBD1	TRBJ2-4	TRBV7-4	NA	CASSVTGTESGVNMQYF	TGTGCCAGCAGCGTCACCGGGACAGAATCCGGGGTTAACATGCAGTACTTC
NA	TRBJ2-1	TRBV11-2	NA	CASGAWTTYNEQFF	TGTGCCAGCGGGGCCTGGACTACCTACAATGAGCAGTTCTTC
NA	TRBJ2-5	TRBV28	NA	CASSLSRTQRNVETQYF	TGTGCCAGCAGTTTATCCAGGACTCAAAGAAACGTGGAGACCCAGTACTTC
TRBD2	TRBJ2-5	TRBV7-2	NA	CASSPRPSGGGETQYF	TGTGCCAGCAGCCCGAGGCCCAGCGGGGGGGGGGAGACCCAGTACTTC
NA	TRBJ2-2	TRBV11-2	NA	CASSLEGASGNTGELFF	TGTGCCAGCAGCTTAGAGGGGGCTAGCGGGAACACCGGGGAGCTGTTTTTT
NA	TRBJ1-3	TRBV5-6	NA	CASSVGQTPERNTIYF	TGTGCCAGCAGCGTAGGACAGACGCCGGAAAGAAACACCATATATTTT
NA	TRBJ2-7	TRBV12-3/TRBV12-4	NA	CASSIAIHEQYF	TGTGCCAGCAGCATCGCTATCCACGAGCAGTACTTC